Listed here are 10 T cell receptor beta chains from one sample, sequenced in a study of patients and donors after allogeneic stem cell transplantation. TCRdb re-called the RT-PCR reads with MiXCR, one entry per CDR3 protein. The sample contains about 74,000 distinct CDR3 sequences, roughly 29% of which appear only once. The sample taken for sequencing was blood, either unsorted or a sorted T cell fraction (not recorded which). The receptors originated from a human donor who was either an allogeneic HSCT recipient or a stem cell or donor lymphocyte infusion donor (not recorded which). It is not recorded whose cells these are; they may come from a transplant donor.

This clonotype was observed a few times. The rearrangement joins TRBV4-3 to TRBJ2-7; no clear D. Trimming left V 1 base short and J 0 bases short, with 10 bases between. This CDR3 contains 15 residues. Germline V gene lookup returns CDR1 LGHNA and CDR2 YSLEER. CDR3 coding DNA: TGCGCCAGCAGCCAAGGTCGCGCCGGCTCCTACGAGCAGTACTTC. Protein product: CASSQGRAGSYEQYF.

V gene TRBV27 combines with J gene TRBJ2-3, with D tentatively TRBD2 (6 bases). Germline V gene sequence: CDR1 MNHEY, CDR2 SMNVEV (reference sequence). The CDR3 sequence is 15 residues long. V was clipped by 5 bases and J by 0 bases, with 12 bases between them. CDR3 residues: CASSGGAWSTDTQYF. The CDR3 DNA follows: TGTGCCAGCAGTGGCGGGGCTTGGAGCACAGATACGCAGTATTTT.

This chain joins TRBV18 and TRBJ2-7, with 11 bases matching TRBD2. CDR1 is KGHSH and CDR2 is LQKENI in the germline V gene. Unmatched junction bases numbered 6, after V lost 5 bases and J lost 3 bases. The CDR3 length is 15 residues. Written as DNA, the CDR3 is TGTGCCAGCTCATATACTAGCGGGAGCGTCTACGAGCAGTACTTC. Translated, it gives CASSYTSGSVYEQYF.

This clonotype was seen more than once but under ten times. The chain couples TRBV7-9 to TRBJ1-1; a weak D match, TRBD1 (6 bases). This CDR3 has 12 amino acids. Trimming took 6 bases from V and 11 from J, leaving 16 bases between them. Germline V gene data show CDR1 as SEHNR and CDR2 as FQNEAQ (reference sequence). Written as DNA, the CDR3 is TGTGCCAGCAGGACACAGGGTGAATTGGCTTTCTTT. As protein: CASRTQGELAFF. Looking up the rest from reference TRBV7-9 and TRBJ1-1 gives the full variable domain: DTGVSQNPRHKITKRGQNVTFRCDPISEHNRLYWYRQTLGQGPEFLTYFQNEAQLEKSRLLSDRFSAERPKGSFSTLEIQRTEQGDSAMYLCASRTQGELAFFGQGTRLTVV.

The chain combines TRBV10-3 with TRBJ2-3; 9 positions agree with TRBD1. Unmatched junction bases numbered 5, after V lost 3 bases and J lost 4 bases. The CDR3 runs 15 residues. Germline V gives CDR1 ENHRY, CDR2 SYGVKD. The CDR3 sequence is CAISESRQGADTQYF. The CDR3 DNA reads TGTGCCATCAGTGAATCTCGACAGGGGGCAGATACGCAGTATTTT.

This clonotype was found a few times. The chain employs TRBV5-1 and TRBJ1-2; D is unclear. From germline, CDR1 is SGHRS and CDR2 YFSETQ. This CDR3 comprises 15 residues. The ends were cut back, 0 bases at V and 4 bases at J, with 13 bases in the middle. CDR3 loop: CASSLVPGLLYGYTF. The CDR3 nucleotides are TGCGCCAGCAGCTTGGTTCCAGGACTCCTCTATGGCTACACCTTC. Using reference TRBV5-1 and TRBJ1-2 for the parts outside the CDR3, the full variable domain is KAGVTQTPRYLIKTRGQQVTLSCSPISGHRSVSWYQQTPGQGLQFLFEYFSETQRNKGNFPGRFSGRQFSNSRSEMNVSTLELGDSALYLCASSLVPGLLYGYTFGSGTRLTVV.

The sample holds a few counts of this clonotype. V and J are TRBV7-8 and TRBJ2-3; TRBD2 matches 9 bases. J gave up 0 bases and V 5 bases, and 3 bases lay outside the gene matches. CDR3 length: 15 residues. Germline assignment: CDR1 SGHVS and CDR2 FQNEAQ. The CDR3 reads CASSQLAGSTDTQYF. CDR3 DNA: TGTGCCAGCAGCCAGCTAGCGGGAAGCACAGATACGCAGTATTTT. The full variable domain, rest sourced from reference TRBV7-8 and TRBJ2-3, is GAGVSQSPRYKVAKRGQDVALRCDPISGHVSLFWYQQALGQGPEFLTYFQNEAQLDKSGLPSDRFFAERPEGSVSTLKIQRTQQEDSAVYLCASSQLAGSTDTQYFGPGTRLTVL.

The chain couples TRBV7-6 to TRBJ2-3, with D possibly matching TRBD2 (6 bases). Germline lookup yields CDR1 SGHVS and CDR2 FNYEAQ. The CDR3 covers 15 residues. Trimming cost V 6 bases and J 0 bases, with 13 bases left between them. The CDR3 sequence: CASSKLAESTDTQYF. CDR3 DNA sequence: TGTGCCAGCAGTAAACTAGCAGAAAGCACAGATACGCAGTATTTT.

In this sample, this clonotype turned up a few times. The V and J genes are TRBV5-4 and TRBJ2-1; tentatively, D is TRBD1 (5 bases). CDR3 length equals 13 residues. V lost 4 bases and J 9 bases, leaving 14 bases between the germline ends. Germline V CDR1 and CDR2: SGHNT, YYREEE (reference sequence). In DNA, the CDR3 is TGTGCCAGCAGCCAACAGGACGCTGGTGAGCAGTTCTTC. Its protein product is CASSQQDAGEQFF.

This CDR3 reads CASSSNLLRDKQETQYF. CDR3 coding DNA: TGTGCCAGCAGCTCCAACCTCTTAAGGGACAAACAAGAGACCCAGTACTTC. The J gene is TRBJ2-5, the V gene TRBV7-6; D perhaps matches TRBD1 (6 bases). The V end lost 4 bases, the J end lost 2 bases, and 20 bases lay between the germline ends. CDR1 is SGHVS and CDR2 is FNYEAQ in the germline V gene. The CDR3 runs to 17 residues.